The entry that follows covers one T cell receptor (beta chain) sequence. This entry belongs to a study of human T cells and chemical hapten exposure. About the study: Yields of TCR per sample differed, chiefly owing to small differences in pooled library volume.

TCRdb reprocessed the RACE reads with MiXCR, giving one entry per CDR3 protein. The table shows about 140,000 distinct CDR3 sequences, with roughly 10% occurring only once. The CDR3 length is 15 residues. V shed 3 bases and J 1 base; nucleotides not matched to a gene: 4. CDR1 is SGHVS and CDR2 is FQNEAQ in the germline V gene. This sample's time point: patch test 2, 6 weeks after DPC sensitization. The treatment denotes: therapeutic diphenylcyclopropenone sensitization with weekly scalp DPC. Alopecia patients deemed DPC-suitable, aged 18 to 70, excluding pregnancy. The sample consisted of whole blood, taken in connection with sensitization to the hapten diphenylcyclopropenone (DPC). The clonotype comes from a woman between 45 and 60 years old with alopecia areata. Some clones in this sample may be carry-over from other donors' samples. The genes are TRBV7-8 and TRBJ2-5, with 8 bases fitting TRBD2. The CDR3 sequence: CASSFGTSSQETQYF. As DNA, the CDR3 is TGTGCCAGCAGCTTCGGGACTAGTAGCCAAGAGACCCAGTACTTC.